Presented here are 19 T cell receptor beta chains from one specimen sequenced in a study of cytomegalovirus exposure and HLA in healthy donors. Primers included in the PCR were 60 Vbeta and 13 Jbeta primers. Method: immunoSEQ multiplex PCR; TCRdb's copy keeps in-frame clones and lacks some. The sample has some 170,000 clones; just over 75% are singletons. Sequenced sample: PBMCs. The origin of the receptors is a woman aged 55-69 years in good health and CMV-seropositive.

This chain uses TRBV28 with TRBJ1-4; the D gene is possibly TRBD1 (5 bases). Germline V lookup: CDR1 MDHEN, CDR2 SYDVKM. The V end was cut by 4 bases, the J end by 7 bases, with 13 bases between. The CDR3 runs 14 residues. In DNA form, the CDR3 reads TGTGCCAGCAGTTCGCCGGGACTAGCTGAAAAACTGTTTTTT. It yields the protein CASSSPGLAEKLFF.

This chain connects TRBV6-1 to TRBJ2-1; 9 bases map to TRBD1. J gave up 7 bases and V 4 bases, and 8 bases lay outside the gene matches. Looked up from germline, CDR1 is MNHNS and CDR2 is SASEGT. The CDR3 is 15 residues long. The CDR3 DNA is TGTGCCAGCAGTGCGCCGGGACAGGGTAAGAATGAGCAGTTCTTC. It encodes CASSAPGQGKNEQFF.

The rearrangement links TRBV18 to TRBJ2-7, with unresolved D. V was shortened by 3 bases and J by 0 bases, with 15 bases between the two germline ends. CDR3 length: 16 residues. Germline V lookup: CDR1 KGHSH, CDR2 LQKENI. The CDR3: CASSPYSRRNSYEQYF. The DNA of the CDR3 is TGTGCCAGCTCACCGTACTCGCGGAGAAACTCCTACGAGCAGTACTTC.

The chain joins TRBV6-6 to TRBJ2-7; TRBD2 is a possible D gene (5 bases). With 6 bases removed from V and 7 bases from J, the gap between germline ends came to 25 bases. CDR1 is MNHNY, CDR2 SVGAGI, per germline (reference sequence). This CDR3 is 16 amino acids long. The CDR3 sequence: CASSPLSRQAGGEQYF. CDR3 coding DNA: TGTGCCAGCAGCCCCCTGTCTAGGCAGGCGGGTGGAGAGCAGTACTTC.

This clone has just a few counts. V gene TRBV5-6 combines with J gene TRBJ2-1, with 7 nucleotides matching TRBD2. This CDR3 is 13 amino acids long. The V gene's germline CDR1 is SGHDT and CDR2 YYEEEE. V trimming: 5 bases; J trimming: 5 bases; junction bases outside the gene matches: 4. The CDR3 loop reads CASRPSGDNEQFF. Here the CDR3 DNA reads TGTGCCAGCAGGCCGAGCGGGGACAATGAGCAGTTCTTC.

The chain is built from TRBV11-2 and TRBJ2-1, with TRBD2 matching 10 bases. The CDR3 contains 16 residues. V was pared by 1 base and J by 7 bases, with 7 bases of the junction left unmatched. CDR1 and CDR2 (germline): SGHAT, FQNNGV. The CDR3 DNA reads TGTGCCAGCAGCTTAGTGGCTAGCGGGAGTATTAATGAGCAGTTCTTC. Translated, it gives CASSLVASGSINEQFF.

V is TRBV29-1 and J is TRBJ2-2; maybe TRBD2 (5 bases). CDR1 and CDR2 from the germline V gene are SQVTM and ANQGSEA. The CDR3 length is 13 residues. Between the trimmed V and J ends, which lost 4 bases and 4 bases, there was a span of 10 bases. CDR3 amino acids: CSVAGWGTGELFF. DNA of the CDR3: TGCAGCGTTGCGGGGTGGGGCACCGGGGAGCTGTTTTTT.

A single count supports this clone. This chain uses TRBV18 with TRBJ2-1; no firm D call. Germline CDR1 is KGHSH and CDR2 is LQKENI. Trimming pared 3 bases from V and 0 bases from J, leaving 9 bases between. The CDR3 totals 15 residues. The CDR3 sequence: CASSPLLSSYNEQFF. DNA of the CDR3: TGTGCCAGCTCACCGTTGTTGAGCTCCTACAATGAGCAGTTCTTC.

Notes on this clone: An end of the junction differs from the germline gene, which may be a read error. The gene calls are TRBV6-1 and TRBJ2-7; perhaps TRBD2 as D (5 bases). This CDR3 has 16 amino acids. CDR1 and CDR2 (germline): MNHNS, SASEGT. CDR3 region: CASSEALRSGSHEQYF. The CDR3 bases are TGTGCCAGCAGTGAAGCGCTCAGGAGCGGCTCCCACGAGCAGTACTTC.

The table lists this clone with a few counts. This sequence joins TRBV10-3 and TRBJ2-5, with a weak D call TRBD1 (6 bases). The length of the CDR3 is 15 residues. Trimming took off 0 bases at V and 5 bases at J, with 13 bases between the two ends. The germline gives CDR1 ENHRY, CDR2 SYGVKD. CDR3 loop: CAISESTTGTETQYF. The CDR3, as DNA: TGTGCCATCAGTGAGTCGACCACAGGGACGGAGACCCAGTACTTC.

The chain couples TRBV28 to TRBJ2-7; 8 nucleotides line up with TRBD1. V shed 7 bases, J shed 1 base, and the junction held 6 bases outside the gene matches. The CDR3 has 14 residues. CDR1 is MDHEN, CDR2 SYDVKM, per germline. The CDR3 loop reads CASTRTGTSYEQYF. The CDR3 DNA is TGTGCCAGCACTAGGACAGGGACTTCCTACGAGCAGTACTTC. Full variable domain (remainder filled in from reference TRBV28 and TRBJ2-7): DVKVTQSSRYLVKRTGEKVFLECVQDMDHENMFWYRQDPGLGLRLIYFSYDVKMKEKGDIPEGYSVSREKKERFSLILESASTNQTSMYLCASTRTGTSYEQYFGPGTRLTVT.

This clone appeared a few times. The chain recombines TRBV6-1 with TRBJ1-1; no definite D call. Per the germline V gene, CDR1 is MNHNS and CDR2 is SASEGT. CDR3 length: 13 amino acids. V was cut by 0 bases and J by 9 bases, with 11 bases left in between. The CDR3, as DNA: TGTGCCAGCAGTGAAGCCCGGGAATCGCAAGCTTTCTTT. Translated: CASSEARESQAFF.

This clone was seen more than once but under ten times. The chain links TRBV6-6 to TRBJ2-3; possibly TRBD2 for D (7 bases). Trimming pared 2 bases from V and 5 bases from J, leaving 17 bases between. The CDR3 is made up of 16 amino acids. The germline V gene has CDR1 MNHNY and CDR2 SVGAGI (reference sequence). The CDR3 loop is CASSYSGGAVKDTQYF. In nucleotides, the CDR3 is TGTGCCAGCAGTTACAGTGGGGGGGCCGTGAAAGATACGCAGTATTTT.

The gene calls are TRBV6-4 and TRBJ2-1, with a possible D match to TRBD1 (6 bases). V lost 6 bases, J lost 6 bases, and 12 bases lay in between. CDR3 length: 13 residues. Germline assignment: CDR1 MRHNA and CDR2 SNTAGT. CDR3 residues: CASRGAGLNEQFF. Here the CDR3 DNA reads TGTGCCAGCAGGGGGGCAGGCCTCAATGAGCAGTTCTTC.

This chain connects TRBV5-6 to TRBJ2-5; TRBD1 aligns across 7 bases. V was pared by 0 bases and J by 4 bases, with 6 bases of the junction left unmatched. The CDR3 totals 15 residues. Germline CDR1 and CDR2: SGHDT and YYEEEE. The CDR3 loop is CASSLEATGSETQYF. The CDR3, as DNA: TGTGCCAGCAGCTTGGAGGCGACAGGGTCAGAGACCCAGTACTTC.

The rearrangement links TRBV30 to TRBJ1-5; no clear D. This CDR3 is 15 amino acids long. Per germline, CDR1 GTSNPN and CDR2 SVGIG (reference sequence). V was trimmed by 1 base and J by 0 bases, leaving 10 bases between them. The CDR3 loop reads CAWSEGVYSNQPQHF. The DNA for the CDR3 is TGTGCCTGGAGTGAAGGAGTGTATAGCAATCAGCCCCAGCATTTT.

This clone occurred a few times. The chain uses TRBV18 and TRBJ2-2; tentative D call: TRBD1 (5 bases). Germline V gives CDR1 KGHSH, CDR2 LQKENI. The germline V and J ends were trimmed by 6 bases and 1 base, with 9 bases remaining between them. This CDR3 spans 14 amino acids. The CDR3 spells CASSQTENTGELFF. The CDR3 bases are TGTGCCAGCTCGCAGACAGAGAACACCGGGGAGCTGTTTTTT.

This chain links TRBV5-6 with TRBJ1-2, with D maybe TRBD1 (6 bases). This CDR3 has 13 residues. The germline V gene encodes CDR1 SGHDT and CDR2 YYEEEE. V shed 0 bases and J shed 8 bases, with 11 bases lying between them. This CDR3 reads CASSLGTARGYTF. CDR3 bases: TGTGCCAGCAGCTTGGGGACAGCGCGGGGCTACACCTTC.

The chain has TRBV7-2 and TRBJ2-7; 12 bases match TRBD1. CDR3 length equals 16 residues. CDR1 and CDR2 from the germline V gene are SGHTA and FQGNSA. J lost 4 bases, V lost 5 bases, and 9 bases had no gene match. CDR3 sequence: CASSLTGTGGGYEQYF. The CDR3 DNA is TGTGCCAGCAGCCTCACCGGGACAGGGGGCGGTTACGAGCAGTACTTC.